One and the same sample provided the 31 T cell receptor beta chains below, sequenced in a study of blood T cell repertoires in COVID-19. Profiled with immunoSEQ multiplex PCR; TCRdb holds only in-frame clones, not every one. The sample lists roughly 320,000 clones, around nine tenths seen once, with over 1% in the top ten. The sequenced sample consisted of peripheral blood. The receptors were sampled from a man in his 70s with acute or convalescent COVID-19.

This clone was recorded only once. The chain recombines TRBV18 with TRBJ2-7; the match to TRBD1 covers 10 bases. CDR3 length: 16 residues. With 4 bases clipped from V and 1 base from J, the junction kept 7 bases outside the gene matches. CDR1 KGHSH and CDR2 LQKENI come from the germline V gene. This chain's CDR3 is CASSQPGQGGSYEQYF. CDR3 DNA: TGTGCCAGCTCACAACCTGGACAGGGGGGTTCCTACGAGCAGTACTTC.

The chain recombines TRBV27 with TRBJ1-5; 10 positions match TRBD1. CDR3 length equals 15 residues. Germline CDR1 MNHEY, CDR2 SMNVEV (reference sequence). After removal of 5 bases from V and 7 bases from J, the junction contained 8 bases not matched to a gene. DNA for the CDR3: TGTGCCAGCAGTCCTCGACAGGGGGCAGGACAGCCCCAGCATTTT. It is translated as CASSPRQGAGQPQHF.

This clone was detected once. The V call is TRBV19, the J call TRBJ1-4; TRBD1 is a possible D gene (5 bases). There are 12 residues in the CDR3. Trimming left V 10 bases short and J 5 bases short, with 11 bases between. From germline, CDR1 is LNHDA and CDR2 SQIVND (reference sequence). Here the CDR3 reads CATRDWNEKLFF. The CDR3 DNA is TGTGCCACCAGGGACTGGAATGAAAAACTGTTTTTT.

J is TRBJ1-4 and V is TRBV18; D not resolved. Trimming cost V 5 bases and J 8 bases, with 12 bases left between them. This CDR3 contains 13 residues. The germline V gene encodes CDR1 KGHSH and CDR2 LQKENI. The DNA for the CDR3 is TGTGCCAGCTCAGCGGGGTTATTGGAAAAACTGTTTTTT. Protein product: CASSAGLLEKLFF.

This chain joins TRBV15 and TRBJ2-5; D is unresolved. The CDR3 is 13 amino acids. Trimming shortened V by 1 base and J by 2 bases, and 5 bases separated the two germline ends. From germline, CDR1 is LNHNV and CDR2 YYDKDF (reference sequence). The CDR3 coding sequence is TGTGCCACCAGCAGAGGACTTCAAGAGACCCAGTACTTC. Protein product: CATSRGLQETQYF.

V gene TRBV19 combines with J gene TRBJ1-5; perhaps TRBD1 as D (6 bases). This CDR3 is 15 amino acids long. CDR1 LNHDA and CDR2 SQIVND come from the germline V gene (reference sequence). Trimming shortened V by 5 bases and J by 4 bases, and 15 bases separated the two germline ends. CDR3 in DNA: TGTGCCAGTAGTGGCCCGGGACACCTAAATCAGCCCCAGCATTTT. It yields the protein CASSGPGHLNQPQHF.

This clone has only a few counts. V is TRBV6-5 and J is TRBJ1-1; the match to TRBD1 covers 8 bases. CDR3 size: 13 residues. The V and J ends lost 7 bases and 7 bases, in that order; junction bases with no gene match: 8. Germline CDR1 is MNHEY and CDR2 is SVGAGI. As DNA, the CDR3 is TGTGCCAGCACCTTGAGGGGGACAGGTGAAGCTTTCTTT. Its protein is CASTLRGTGEAFF.

The J gene is TRBJ2-7, the V gene TRBV2; 11 bases map to TRBD2. This CDR3 has 14 residues. J was trimmed by 2 bases and V by 6 bases; bases with no gene match: 3. From germline, CDR1 is SNHLY and CDR2 FYNNEI. The CDR3 loop reads CASRGTSGTYEQYF. The CDR3 DNA is TGTGCCAGCAGGGGGACTAGCGGAACCTACGAGCAGTACTTC.

The gene calls are TRBV20-1 and TRBJ1-1, with D hard to call. Deletions cut 3 bases from V and 11 bases from J, with 13 bases between. Germline CDR1 reads DFQATT; CDR2 reads SNEGSKA (reference sequence). The CDR3 runs to 11 residues. The CDR3 reads CSASPTGRAFF. CDR3 nucleotides: TGCAGTGCTAGTCCGACCGGGAGGGCTTTCTTT.

The chain uses TRBV9 and TRBJ2-1; 13 bases are shared with TRBD2. The length of the CDR3 is 16 residues. Germline V gene data show CDR1 as SGDLS and CDR2 as YYNGEE. The trim removed 4 bases at V and 9 bases at J, leaving 10 bases unmatched. CDR3 nucleotides: TGTGCCAGCAGCCCCCAAGGACTAGCGGGAGCGGGTGAGCAGTTCTTC. Protein sequence: CASSPQGLAGAGEQFF.

V is TRBV18 and J is TRBJ2-7; 10 positions match TRBD1. This CDR3 has 13 residues. Germline trimming cut 3 bases from V and 7 bases from J; bases unmatched to any gene: 3. The V gene's germline CDR1 is KGHSH and CDR2 LQKENI. The CDR3 DNA sequence: TGTGCCAGCTCACCGGGACAGGGGTGGGAGCAGTACTTC. This translates into CASSPGQGWEQYF.

V usage is TRBV19 and J usage is TRBJ2-7; 9 bases align to TRBD1. The CDR3 sequence is 16 residues long. Germline assignment: CDR1 LNHDA and CDR2 SQIVND (reference sequence). The trim removed 5 bases at V and 0 bases at J, leaving 8 bases unmatched. The CDR3 spells CASSPPGTGSSYEQYF. The DNA of the CDR3 is TGTGCCAGTAGTCCCCCGGGGACAGGGAGCTCCTACGAGCAGTACTTC.

This chain links TRBV12-3 or TRBV12-4 with TRBJ1-6; the D is unclear. The V end was cut by 1 base, the J end by 10 bases, with 8 bases between. CDR3 length equals 13 residues. CDR3 loop: CASSLDQMSPLHF. CDR3 in DNA: TGTGCCAGCAGTTTAGATCAGATGTCACCCCTCCACTTT.

V is TRBV7-2 and J is TRBJ1-6; the match to TRBD1 covers 7 bases. The CDR3 loop spans 15 amino acids. V trimming: 3 bases; J trimming: 6 bases; junction bases outside the gene matches: 5. The germline gives CDR1 SGHTA, CDR2 FQGNSA. The CDR3 DNA follows: TGTGCCAGCAGCTTCGACAGGGCTTCTAATTCACCCCTCCACTTT. This gives the protein CASSFDRASNSPLHF.

The chain links TRBV5-4 to TRBJ1-4; D may be TRBD1 (5 bases). Germline loops: CDR1 SGHNT, CDR2 YYREEE (reference sequence). The V and J ends lost 4 bases and 6 bases respectively, with 10 bases between them. CDR3 length equals 13 residues. The CDR3 loop is CASSRDSDEKLFF. CDR3 in DNA: TGTGCCAGCAGCCGAGACAGTGATGAAAAACTGTTTTTT.

This chain joins TRBV18 and TRBJ2-7, with D maybe TRBD1 (5 bases). Between the trimmed V and J ends, which lost 3 bases and 3 bases, there was a span of 12 bases. In germline, CDR1 is KGHSH, CDR2 LQKENI. The CDR3 has 14 amino acids. The CDR3 sequence is CASSPMGQSYEQYF. The CDR3, as DNA: TGTGCCAGCTCACCGATGGGGCAAAGCTACGAGCAGTACTTC.

This rearrangement joins TRBV5-4 to TRBJ2-7; weak D call: TRBD1 (6 bases). This CDR3 comprises 13 residues. V dropped 4 bases and J dropped 2 bases, with 10 bases sitting between them. In germline, CDR1 is SGHNT, CDR2 YYREEE (reference sequence). Here the CDR3 reads CASSMGQAYEQYF. The CDR3 nucleotides read TGTGCCAGCAGCATGGGACAAGCCTACGAGCAGTACTTC.

The J gene is TRBJ1-1, the V gene TRBV10-1, with D perhaps matching TRBD1 (5 bases). V lost 4 bases and J 0 bases, leaving 6 bases between the germline ends. Germline V gene lookup returns CDR1 WNHNN and CDR2 SYGVQD (reference sequence). The CDR3 is 13 amino acids. CDR3 sequence reads: CASSGQMNTEAFF. In DNA, the CDR3 is TGCGCCAGCAGTGGACAGATGAACACTGAAGCTTTCTTT.

The chain couples TRBV4-3 to TRBJ2-2; TRBD1 is a possible D gene (6 bases). Germline lookup yields CDR1 LGHNA and CDR2 YSLEER. This CDR3 comprises 15 residues. The V gene lost 0 bases and the J gene lost 4 bases, with 9 bases spanning the gap. CDR3 nucleotides: TGCGCCAGCAGCCAAGATCGGGACATCACCGGGGAGCTGTTTTTT. It specifies CASSQDRDITGELFF.

This rearrangement joins TRBV7-2 to TRBJ2-2; 11 bases match TRBD1. Losses at the gene ends were 3 bases for V and 1 base for J; bases not matched to a gene: 10. Germline CDR1 SGHTA, CDR2 FQGNSA. CDR3 size: 19 residues. CDR3 sequence (DNA): TGTGCCAGCAGCTTCCCAACCCGGACAGGGGGCAAGAACACCGGGGAGCTGTTTTTT. It specifies CASSFPTRTGGKNTGELFF.

This sequence joins TRBV3-1 (or the pseudogene TRBV3-2) and TRBJ1-2, with TRBD1 identical over 8 bases. The CDR3 is 13 residues long. After removal of 5 bases from V and 8 bases from J, the junction contained 7 bases not matched to a gene. Germline CDR1 and CDR2: LGHDT and YNNKEL (reference sequence). The CDR3 loop reads CASSDTGGGGYTF. The DNA for the CDR3 is TGTGCCAGCAGCGATACAGGGGGAGGAGGCTACACCTTC.

Comment on this clone: This CDR3 is also generated by other DNA sequences in the sample. The chain combines TRBV5-4 with TRBJ2-2; TRBD1 agrees at 8 bases. The CDR3 consists of 15 residues. V was pared by 4 bases and J by 1 base, with 3 bases of the junction left unmatched. Per the germline V gene, CDR1 is SGHNT and CDR2 is YYREEE (reference sequence). The CDR3 bases are TGTGCCAGCAGCCTAGGACAGGGGAACACCGGGGAGCTGTTTTTT. This translates into CASSLGQGNTGELFF.

The CDR3 region is CASSVERTSGGTDTQYF. CDR3 in DNA: TGTGCCAGCAGCGTAGAGCGGACTAGCGGTGGCACAGATACGCAGTATTTT. J is TRBJ2-3 and V is TRBV9; 10 bases match TRBD2. This CDR3 is 17 amino acids long. Germline values: CDR1 SGDLS, CDR2 YYNGEE. Germline trimming cut 0 bases from V and 1 base from J; bases unmatched to any gene: 5.

The chain is built from TRBV19 and TRBJ2-4, with 12 bases aligning to TRBD2. Germline lookup yields CDR1 LNHDA and CDR2 SQIVND (reference sequence). This CDR3 is built from 17 residues. V lost 6 bases, J lost 0 bases, and 6 bases stayed unmatched. The CDR3 sequence: CASSGLAGNVAKNIQYF. DNA for the CDR3: TGTGCCAGTAGCGGACTAGCGGGAAACGTAGCCAAAAACATTCAGTACTTC.

The J gene is TRBJ1-6, the V gene TRBV21-1; the table calls TRBD1, which could not be checked here. TRBV21-1 is a pseudogene. The CDR3 spans 15 residues. CDR3 amino acids: CASSNPGQGHSPLHF. CDR3 bases: TGTGCCAGCAGCAACCCGGGACAGGGGCATTCACCCCTCCACTTT.

This clone came up a few times. The chain uses TRBV28 and TRBJ2-1; tentative D call: TRBD1 (6 bases). There are 13 residues in the CDR3. The V end lost 5 bases, the J end lost 3 bases, and 8 bases lay between the germline ends. CDR1 and CDR2 from the germline V gene are MDHEN and SYDVKM. CDR3 nucleotide sequence: TGTGCCAGCAGTATGGACAGCTACAATGAGCAGTTCTTC. Amino acids: CASSMDSYNEQFF.

Concerning this clone itself: Other nucleotide sequences from this sample produce the same CDR3. The CDR3 reads CASSSRTGVYGYTF. In nucleotides, the CDR3 is TGTGCCAGCAGTTCCCGGACAGGTGTATATGGCTACACCTTC. The chain employs TRBV28 and TRBJ1-2, with 7 bases that match TRBD1. The CDR3 runs to 14 residues. Trimming at V came to 4 bases and at J to 5 bases, leaving 7 bases not matched to a gene. CDR1 MDHEN and CDR2 SYDVKM come from the germline V gene.

The rearrangement links TRBV14 to TRBJ2-5; 7 bases match TRBD2. V lost 1 base and J lost 7; bases outside the gene matches: 3. Germline CDR1 is SGHDN and CDR2 is FVKESK. CDR3 length: 13 residues. The CDR3 DNA reads TGTGCCAGCAGCCAAGTTTGGGGGGGGACCCAGTACTTC. The encoded protein is CASSQVWGGTQYF.

The gene calls are TRBV27 and TRBJ2-2, with a tentative D call TRBD2 (5 bases). Trimming removed 5 bases from V and 7 bases from J, with 17 bases in between. The CDR3 has 15 residues. Germline V gene lookup returns CDR1 MNHEY and CDR2 SMNVEV (reference sequence). CDR3 bases: TGTGCCAGCAGTCTAACAACGGGGTTGGACGGGGAGCTGTTTTTT. Translated, it gives CASSLTTGLDGELFF.

V gene TRBV5-1 combines with J gene TRBJ1-1; TRBD1 aligns across 8 bases. Germline V gives CDR1 SGHRS, CDR2 YFSETQ. V was clipped by 3 bases and J by 0 bases; unmatched bases: 10. This CDR3 is built from 17 residues. For the CDR3, the DNA is TGCGCCAGCAGCTCCGGACAGGGAGGAATCATGAACACTGAAGCTTTCTTT. Translation: CASSSGQGGIMNTEAFF.

J is TRBJ2-3 and V is TRBV11-2; TRBD2 matches 8 bases. After removal of 4 bases from V and 5 bases from J, the junction contained 8 bases not matched to a gene. CDR3 size: 15 residues. Per germline, CDR1 SGHAT and CDR2 FQNNGV. The CDR3 DNA reads as TGTGCCAGCAGCTCGCGGGGGGTCCGCGGAGATACGCAGTATTTT. Its translation: CASSSRGVRGDTQYF.